Detailed here is one T cell receptor (beta chain). The target antigen is unknown. At one end, the junction sequence differs from germline, possibly due to a read error. Semi-nested PCR with Nested Universal Primer A followed constant-region reverse priming of full-length variable regions. TCRdb used MiXCR to reprocess the 5' RACE reads, holding one entry per CDR3 protein. The sample contains tens of thousands of distinct CDR3 sequences, almost 25% of which appear only once. Purified naive CD4+ T cells were depleted of CD25+ Tregs. Study conclusions and caveats: Whole repertoires were not studied in the larger cohort, only one V-J beta rearrangement. Tumor Tregs overlapped most with tumor, then blood, naive CD4+ cells.

Germline CDR1 is MNHEY and CDR2 is SVGAGI. The CDR3 has 13 amino acids. Sequencing was carried out using tumor-infiltrating naive CD4+ T cells sorted from the breast tumor. Described subset: naive CD4+ T cells, CD4+CD45RA+CD25-. The sequence derives from a female donor with breast cancer. The gene calls are TRBV6-5 and TRBJ1-1, with D perhaps matching TRBD1 (6 bases). In DNA, the CDR3 is TGTGCCAGCAGTTACATTCGGGACACTGAAGTTTTCTTT. Residues: CASSYIRDTEVFF.